The source of this T cell receptor beta chain is a study of blood T cell repertoires in COVID-19. The germline V gene has CDR1 MDHEN and CDR2 SYDVKM. This CDR3 region has 11 residues. Between the trimmed V and J ends, which lost 6 bases and 3 bases, there was a span of 6 bases. The repertoire was sequenced with immunoSEQ multiplex PCR; TCRdb's copy has only in-frame clones and lacks some. The repertoire holds about 270,000 clones, with 85% to 90% as singletons. Sequencing was carried out using PBMCs or T cells enriched from blood (not recorded which). J is TRBJ2-7 and V is TRBV28; TRBD1 is a possible D gene (5 bases). This clonotype originated in a woman aged 25 to 45 with acute COVID-19. The CDR3 DNA follows: TGTGCCAGCAGGGACAACTACGAGCAGTACTTC. Protein sequence: CASRDNYEQYF.